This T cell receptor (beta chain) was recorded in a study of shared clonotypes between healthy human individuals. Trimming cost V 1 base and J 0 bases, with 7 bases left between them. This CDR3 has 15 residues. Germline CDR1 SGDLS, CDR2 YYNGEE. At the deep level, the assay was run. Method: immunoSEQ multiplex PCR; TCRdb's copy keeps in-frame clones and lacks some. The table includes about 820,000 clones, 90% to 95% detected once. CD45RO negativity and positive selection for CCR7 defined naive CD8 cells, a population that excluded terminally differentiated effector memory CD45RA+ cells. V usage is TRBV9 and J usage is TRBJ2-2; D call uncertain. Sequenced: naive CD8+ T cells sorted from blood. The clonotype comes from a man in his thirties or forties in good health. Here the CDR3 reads CASSVRRSNTGELFF. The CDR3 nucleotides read TGTGCCAGCAGCGTACGAAGGTCGAACACCGGGGAGCTGTTTTTT.